A selection of T cell receptor beta chains follows, all from one sample in a study of OX40 agonist ivuxolimab in advanced cancers. The assay was immunoSEQ multiplex PCR, and TCRdb's table has in-frame clones only and misses some. Seen here are 69,000 or so clones, approximately 85% observed once, and the top ten hold 0.5% to 0.55%. This specimen was CD4+ or CD8+ T cells sorted from blood, taken in a trial of the OX40 agonist ivuxolimab. The origin of the receptors is an adult with an advanced solid tumor such as melanoma, head and neck, liver or kidney cancer. Each CDR3 is given with its conserved first and last residue. The D gene is left open where the match is weak. Clone size is stated in some rows and not others, as once, few, many or a class when expanded.

j_call: TRBJ2-3; clone_size: .; v_call: TRBV2; d_call: .; cdr3_nt: TGTGCCAGCAGGGCCGGAGGTGGGCGAGATACGCAGTATTTT; cdr3_aa: CASRAGGGRDTQYF
j_call: TRBJ2-5; clone_size: .; v_call: TRBV5-5; d_call: TRBD2; cdr3_nt: TGTGCCAGCAGCCAACTAAGGAGCGGGGAGGAGACCCAGTACTTC; cdr3_aa: CASSQLRSGEETQYF
j_call: TRBJ1-4; clone_size: .; v_call: TRBV19; d_call: .; cdr3_nt: TGTGCCAGTAGTATCGGTGGGGGAAATGAAAAACTGTTTTTT; cdr3_aa: CASSIGGGNEKLFF
j_call: TRBJ2-7; clone_size: .; v_call: TRBV6-4; d_call: .; cdr3_nt: TGTGCCAGCAGTGAACAGAAAGAGAAACATTCGGGCGAGCAGTACTTC; cdr3_aa: CASSEQKEKHSGEQYF
j_call: TRBJ1-5; clone_size: .; v_call: TRBV7-9; d_call: .; cdr3_nt: TGTGCCAGCAGCCAAGGGGTTTTTGGCAATCAGCCCCAGCATTTT; cdr3_aa: CASSQGVFGNQPQHF
j_call: TRBJ2-7; clone_size: .; v_call: TRBV21-1; d_call: .; cdr3_nt: TGTGCCAGCAGCAAAGGGGCCCTTGGGTCCTACGAGCAGTACTTC; cdr3_aa: CASSKGALGSYEQYF
j_call: TRBJ2-3; clone_size: .; v_call: TRBV2; d_call: TRBD1; cdr3_nt: TGTGCCAGCTCGGGACAGGCGGCCACAGATACGCAGTATTTT; cdr3_aa: CASSGQAATDTQYF
j_call: TRBJ2-3; clone_size: few; v_call: TRBV6-1; d_call: .; cdr3_nt: TGTGCCAGCAGTGCCCAGGGTTCTGTCACAGATACGCAGTATTTT; cdr3_aa: CASSAQGSVTDTQYF
j_call: TRBJ1-3; clone_size: .; v_call: TRBV5-8; d_call: .; cdr3_nt: TGTGCCAGCAGCCCAGGACAGCTTGGAAACACCATATATTTT; cdr3_aa: CASSPGQLGNTIYF
j_call: TRBJ2-7; clone_size: .; v_call: TRBV25-1; d_call: TRBD2; cdr3_nt: TGTGCCAGCAGTGAATCCGGAGGCGGGAGGAGCTACGAGCAGTACTTC; cdr3_aa: CASSESGGGRSYEQYF
j_call: TRBJ1-6; clone_size: .; v_call: TRBV7-9; d_call: .; cdr3_nt: TGTGCCACCAGGGCTGGGAGTTCACCCCTCCACTTT; cdr3_aa: CATRAGSSPLHF
j_call: TRBJ2-6; clone_size: .; v_call: TRBV4-2; d_call: .; cdr3_nt: TGTGCCAGCAGCCAAACGGCCGGAAGCTCTGGGGCCAACGTCCTGACTTTC; cdr3_aa: CASSQTAGSSGANVLTF
j_call: TRBJ2-6; clone_size: .; v_call: TRBV6-1; d_call: .; cdr3_nt: TGTGCCAGCAGTGAATCCCGCTCTGGGGCCAACGTCCTGACTTTC; cdr3_aa: CASSESRSGANVLTF
j_call: TRBJ1-6; clone_size: .; v_call: TRBV5-4; d_call: .; cdr3_nt: TGTGCCAGCAGCAGGGACCTAATTAATTCACCCCTCCACTTT; cdr3_aa: CASSRDLINSPLHF
j_call: TRBJ2-6; clone_size: .; v_call: TRBV10-3; d_call: .; cdr3_nt: TGTGCCATCAGTACCGGGACGGGGTTCTCTGGGGCCAACGTCCTGACTTTC; cdr3_aa: CAISTGTGFSGANVLTF
j_call: TRBJ1-2; clone_size: .; v_call: TRBV6-4; d_call: TRBD1; cdr3_nt: TGTGCCAGCAGTGACTCAGACAGGGGGGGAGGCTACACCTTC; cdr3_aa: CASSDSDRGGGYTF
j_call: TRBJ2-1; clone_size: .; v_call: TRBV4-1; d_call: TRBD2; cdr3_nt: TGCGCCAGCAGCCACTCTAGCGGGGGGGCCCTTGAGCAGTTCTTC; cdr3_aa: CASSHSSGGALEQFF
j_call: TRBJ2-3; clone_size: once; v_call: TRBV7-2; d_call: .; cdr3_nt: TGTGCCAGCAGCTTAGGAGTCTCCCCAGATACGCAGTATTTT; cdr3_aa: CASSLGVSPDTQYF
j_call: TRBJ2-7; clone_size: .; v_call: TRBV7-6; d_call: .; cdr3_nt: TGTGCCAGCAGCGCCGAATATTCGGGGGAGCAGTACTTC; cdr3_aa: CASSAEYSGEQYF
j_call: TRBJ2-7; clone_size: .; v_call: TRBV5-4; d_call: TRBD2; cdr3_nt: TGTGCCAGCAGCCTACAGCGGGAGAGCTACGAGCAGTACTTC; cdr3_aa: CASSLQRESYEQYF
j_call: TRBJ1-5; clone_size: .; v_call: TRBV5-1; d_call: .; cdr3_nt: TGCGCCAGCAGCTTGGGGGGGTCAGAGCAGCCCCAGCATTTT; cdr3_aa: CASSLGGSEQPQHF
j_call: TRBJ1-5; clone_size: .; v_call: TRBV5-5; d_call: .; cdr3_nt: TGTGCCAGCAGCTTGGCTATTTCGCCTTCCAATCAGCCCCAGCATTTT; cdr3_aa: CASSLAISPSNQPQHF
j_call: TRBJ1-1; clone_size: .; v_call: TRBV11-3; d_call: .; cdr3_nt: TGTGCCAGCAGCTTAACCTCCGCGGGGGAATCTGAAGCTTTCTTT; cdr3_aa: CASSLTSAGESEAFF
j_call: TRBJ2-1; clone_size: .; v_call: TRBV2; d_call: .; cdr3_nt: TGTGCCAGCAGATCAGTGAATGAGCAGTTCTTC; cdr3_aa: CASRSVNEQFF
j_call: TRBJ2-7; clone_size: .; v_call: TRBV5-4; d_call: TRBD1; cdr3_nt: TGTGCCAGCAGCAGACCCGGGACAGAGTCCTACGAGCAGTACTTC; cdr3_aa: CASSRPGTESYEQYF
j_call: TRBJ1-5; clone_size: .; v_call: TRBV6-5; d_call: TRBD1; cdr3_nt: TGTGCCAGCAGCCGGGACAGGCGCCAGCCCCAGCATTTT; cdr3_aa: CASSRDRRQPQHF
j_call: TRBJ2-1; clone_size: .; v_call: TRBV19; d_call: TRBD1; cdr3_nt: TGTGCCAGTAGTCTTAGGACAGGGGGTAGCTCCTACAATGAGCAGTTCTTC; cdr3_aa: CASSLRTGGSSYNEQFF
j_call: TRBJ2-7; clone_size: .; v_call: TRBV5-1; d_call: .; cdr3_nt: TGCGCCAGCAGCTTGGACGGTCAGCCATACGAGCAGTACTTC; cdr3_aa: CASSLDGQPYEQYF
j_call: TRBJ2-5; clone_size: once; v_call: TRBV13; d_call: TRBD2; cdr3_nt: TGTGCCAGCAGCCCTCGACTAGCGGGGACAGAGACCCAGTACTTC; cdr3_aa: CASSPRLAGTETQYF
j_call: TRBJ2-2; clone_size: .; v_call: TRBV7-3; d_call: TRBD1; cdr3_nt: TGTGCCAGCAGCTCAAGGACAGGGGGGGTCGCCGGGGAGCTGTTTTTT; cdr3_aa: CASSSRTGGVAGELFF
j_call: TRBJ1-5; clone_size: .; v_call: TRBV19; d_call: .; cdr3_nt: TGTGCCAGTAGTATAGATCCCGGGCCCCAGCATTTT; cdr3_aa: CASSIDPGPQHF
j_call: TRBJ2-1; clone_size: .; v_call: TRBV19; d_call: .; cdr3_nt: TGTGCCAGTACCACTCTTGCCTCATACAATGAGCAGTTCTTC; cdr3_aa: CASTTLASYNEQFF
j_call: TRBJ2-5; clone_size: .; v_call: TRBV5-4; d_call: TRBD2; cdr3_nt: TGTGCCAGCAGCTCTGGACTAGCGGGAGTGGGAGAGACCCAGTACTTC; cdr3_aa: CASSSGLAGVGETQYF
j_call: TRBJ2-1; clone_size: .; v_call: TRBV11-3; d_call: TRBD1; cdr3_nt: TGTGCCAGCAGCTTAGATAGGGGGCCCTCCTACAATGAGCAGTTCTTC; cdr3_aa: CASSLDRGPSYNEQFF
j_call: TRBJ1-1; clone_size: once; v_call: TRBV28; d_call: .; cdr3_nt: TGTGCCAGCAGTTCTCCTGACAGTGAAGCTTTCTTT; cdr3_aa: CASSSPDSEAFF
j_call: TRBJ2-1; clone_size: .; v_call: TRBV19; d_call: TRBD2; cdr3_nt: TGTGCCAGTAGTATCTTAGGACTAGCGGAGCAGTTCTTC; cdr3_aa: CASSILGLAEQFF
j_call: TRBJ1-5; clone_size: .; v_call: TRBV6-6; d_call: TRBD1; cdr3_nt: TGTGCCAGCAGTCCGGGCAGGGGGTCCAAGGAGCCCCAGCATTTT; cdr3_aa: CASSPGRGSKEPQHF
j_call: TRBJ1-5; clone_size: .; v_call: TRBV18; d_call: TRBD1; cdr3_nt: TGTGCCAGCTCCTCGACAGGGTCCCAGCCCCAGCATTTT; cdr3_aa: CASSSTGSQPQHF
j_call: TRBJ2-7; clone_size: .; v_call: TRBV5-1; d_call: .; cdr3_nt: TGCGCCAGCAGCGCGGACGGCTACGAGCAGTACTTC; cdr3_aa: CASSADGYEQYF
j_call: TRBJ2-3; clone_size: .; v_call: TRBV5-1; d_call: TRBD2; cdr3_nt: TGCGCCAGCAGCTTGGATGCGGCGGGGGACACAGATACGCAGTATTTT; cdr3_aa: CASSLDAAGDTDTQYF
j_call: TRBJ2-2; clone_size: .; v_call: TRBV18; d_call: TRBD2; cdr3_nt: TGTGCCAGCTCTTCGGGACTAGCGGAGAACACCGGGGAGCTGTTTTTT; cdr3_aa: CASSSGLAENTGELFF
j_call: TRBJ2-1; clone_size: .; v_call: TRBV15; d_call: TRBD2; cdr3_nt: TGTGCCACCAGGGAGGGACTAGCGAACTACAATGAGCAGTTCTTC; cdr3_aa: CATREGLANYNEQFF